This TCR beta chain came from a study of blood T cell repertoires in COVID-19. About the research overall: PBMCs, B-cell-depleted T cells, or T cells were the source of the cDNA or gDNA that made up the material.

Patients of the Seattle cohort, enrolled during active infection, were followed longitudinally. How the authors handled the data: Scientists estimated how many nucleated cells there were by amplifying reference gene primers. TCRdb's copy holds only in-frame clones and misses some; the assay was immunoSEQ multiplex PCR. The DNA gave D and trimming, while V, J and clone size come from that table. The repertoire holds roughly 230,000 clones, with 85% to 90% as singletons. From germline, CDR1 is SGHNT and CDR2 YYREEE (reference sequence). V dropped 5 bases and J dropped 8 bases, with 20 bases sitting between them. The CDR3 contains 16 residues.

V gene TRBV5-4 combines with J gene TRBJ1-6, with TRBD1 as a possible D gene (6 bases). The sequence derives from a woman aged 55-69 years with COVID-19, enrolled during active disease. The sequencing sample was made of peripheral blood. CDR3 region: CASSFDRIGADSPLHF. Written as DNA, the CDR3 is TGTGCCAGCAGTTTCGACAGGATCGGGGCGGATTCACCCCTCCACTTT.